The TCR beta chain described here comes from a study of post-analysis software for immune sequencing data. General study findings and limits: Patients showed TRBV5-6, TRBV5-1 and TRBV20-1 among five TRBV segments more frequent than in controls.

Prepared TCR beta cDNA libraries contained unique molecular identifiers. TCRdb re-called the PCR reads through MiXCR, storing one row per CDR3 protein. The profile covers hundreds of thousands of distinct CDR3 sequences, with roughly 47% appearing a single time and 1.7% taken by the ten largest. In regard to this clonotype: Its specificity is unknown. At one end, the junction sequence differs from germline, possibly due to a read error.

CDR1 and CDR2 (germline): SGHTA, FQGNSA. CDR3 length: 14 amino acids. This clonotype originated in a girl aged 10 to 17 with multiple sclerosis. Sequenced input: blood. The V and J genes are TRBV7-2 and TRBJ2-3; D ambiguous. The CDR3 sequence: CASNLRWGTDTQYF. For the CDR3, the DNA is TGTGCCAGCAACTTACGCTGGGGCACAGATACGCAGTATTTT.